These 27 T cell receptor beta chains were sequenced from one sample in a study of siplizumab effects on memory and regulatory T cells. Here immunoSEQ multiplex PCR was the method, and the copy in TCRdb shows in-frame clones only, minus some. The data show more than 85,000 clones, roughly 91% seen once. The sequenced material came from CD4+ T cells sorted from blood. The receptors were gathered from a human donor in good health.

J is TRBJ2-7 and V is TRBV6-1, with D hard to call. Per germline, CDR1 MNHNS and CDR2 SASEGT. V was clipped by 3 bases and J by 7 bases, with 10 bases between them. CDR3 length: 12 residues. The CDR3 is CASSDWRWEQYF. DNA of the CDR3: TGTGCCAGCAGTGACTGGCGGTGGGAGCAGTACTTC.

The chain uses TRBV19 and TRBJ1-2, with 8 positions matching TRBD1. The CDR3 is made up of 15 amino acids. CDR1 LNHDA and CDR2 SQIVND come from the germline V gene (reference sequence). The ends lost 7 bases at V and 8 bases at J; junction bases unmatched: 15. CDR3 in amino acids: CASISGQGPGGGYTF. DNA of the CDR3: TGTGCCAGTATCTCAGGACAGGGTCCCGGCGGAGGCTACACCTTC.

The genes are TRBV10-2 and TRBJ1-2, with a possible D match to TRBD1 (6 bases). This CDR3 is 16 amino acids long. Germline-derived CDR1 and CDR2 are WSHSY and SAAADI. With 6 bases removed from V and 2 bases from J, the gap between germline ends came to 19 bases. CDR3 amino acids: CASRAGAYDGNYGYTF. The CDR3 nucleotides read TGCGCCAGCAGAGCAGGGGCCTATGACGGAAACTATGGCTACACCTTC.

J is TRBJ2-3 and V is TRBV7-2; D possibly uses TRBD1 or TRBD2 (5 bases each). V was cut by 1 base and J by 6 bases, with 14 bases left in between. The CDR3 extends over 15 amino acids. In germline, CDR1 is SGHTA, CDR2 FQGNSA. CDR3 protein: CASSLVLRGMDTQYF. CDR3 sequence (DNA): TGTGCCAGCAGCTTAGTCCTTCGGGGCATGGATACGCAGTATTTT. Together with reference TRBV7-2 and TRBJ2-3, the CDR3 gives the full variable domain: GAGVSQSPSNKVTEKGKDVELRCDPISGHTALYWYRQSLGQGLEFLIYFQGNSAPDKSGLPSDRFSAERTGGSVSTLTIQRTQQEDSAVYLCASSLVLRGMDTQYFGPGTRLTVL.

This sequence joins TRBV5-4 and TRBJ2-2; D is undetermined. Germline V gene lookup returns CDR1 SGHNT and CDR2 YYREEE (reference sequence). The CDR3 covers 15 residues. The ends were cut back, 0 bases at V and 5 bases at J, with 11 bases in the middle. The CDR3: CASSLAAQPTGELFF. The DNA of the CDR3 is TGTGCCAGCAGCTTGGCAGCGCAGCCAACCGGGGAGCTGTTTTTT.

The chain combines TRBV18 with TRBJ2-7; TRBD1 aligns across 12 bases. The CDR3 spans 17 residues. Germline-derived CDR1 and CDR2 are KGHSH and LQKENI. V was pared by 2 bases and J by 3 bases, with 8 bases of the junction left unmatched. The CDR3 is CASSPFGTGGPLYEQYF. The CDR3 coding sequence is TGTGCCAGCTCACCATTCGGGACAGGGGGCCCCCTCTACGAGCAGTACTTC.

The chain links TRBV27 to TRBJ1-4, with 7 bases matching TRBD1. CDR3 length: 14 residues. Per germline, CDR1 MNHEY and CDR2 SMNVEV (reference sequence). V shed 8 bases, J shed 3 bases, and the junction held 6 bases outside the gene matches. The CDR3 region has the DNA TGTGCCAGCGGGAGGGGGCTGGCTAATGAAAAACTGTTTTTT. This translates into CASGRGLANEKLFF.

The chain couples TRBV9 to TRBJ2-5, with D uncertain. Germline V gene sequence: CDR1 SGDLS, CDR2 YYNGEE. V lost 0 bases to trimming and J lost 5 bases, with 11 bases between them. This CDR3 region has 14 residues. The CDR3: CASSVAWFGETQYF. The DNA of the CDR3 is TGTGCCAGCAGCGTAGCGTGGTTCGGGGAGACCCAGTACTTC.

This rearrangement joins TRBV7-9 to TRBJ2-5; 15 bases are a match to TRBD2. CDR1 and CDR2 from the germline V gene are SEHNR and FQNEAQ (reference sequence). This CDR3 is 18 amino acids long. V shed 6 bases and J 4 bases; nucleotides not matched to a gene: 12. The DNA for the CDR3 is TGTGCCAGCAGACCAGGACTAGCGGGAGGGCCGTTTGGAGAGACCCAGTACTTC. Amino acids: CASRPGLAGGPFGETQYF.

The rearrangement joins TRBV7-3 to TRBJ2-2; D perhaps matches TRBD1 (6 bases). This CDR3 contains 13 residues. V was cut by 4 bases and J by 5 bases, with 8 bases left in between. CDR1 is SGHTA, CDR2 FQGTGA, per germline. The CDR3 DNA follows: TGTGCCAGCAGCTCCCAGGGGACCGGGGAGCTGTTTTTT. The encoded protein is CASSSQGTGELFF.

The chain employs TRBV6-1 and TRBJ1-5; 8 bases map to TRBD1. CDR3 length equals 15 residues. V trimming: 7 bases; J trimming: 6 bases; junction bases outside the gene matches: 11. Looked up from germline, CDR1 is MNHNS and CDR2 is SASEGT. CDR3 in DNA: TGTGCCAGCACCTTGGACAGGGCGCCTGGTCAGCCCCAGCATTTT. It specifies CASTLDRAPGQPQHF.

The chain employs TRBV19 and TRBJ1-1; a weak D match, TRBD1 (5 bases). The CDR3 has 13 residues. V gave up 5 bases and J gave up 11 bases, with 18 bases separating them. In germline, CDR1 is LNHDA, CDR2 SQIVND (reference sequence). Here the CDR3 DNA reads TGTGCCAGTAGTTCACATCGCGGGGCAGGGGCTTTCTTT. Its translation: CASSSHRGAGAFF.

The gene calls are TRBV19 and TRBJ2-3; tentative D call: TRBD1 (5 bases). V was clipped by 2 bases and J by 1 base, with 10 bases between them. CDR1 is LNHDA, CDR2 SQIVND, per germline (reference sequence). The CDR3 length is 15 residues. Written as DNA, the CDR3 is TGTGCCAGTAGTATATCAGGGATCGGCACAGATACGCAGTATTTT. Translating it yields CASSISGIGTDTQYF.

V usage is TRBV6-6 and J usage is TRBJ1-5; D gene ambiguous. CDR1 MNHNY and CDR2 SVGAGI come from the germline V gene (reference sequence). The CDR3 covers 14 residues. V was shortened by 6 bases and J by 1 base, with 10 bases between the two germline ends. CDR3 region: CASRETDSNQPQHF. The CDR3 DNA follows: TGTGCCAGCAGGGAGACGGACAGCAATCAGCCCCAGCATTTT.

V usage is TRBV6-1 and J usage is TRBJ1-5, with D maybe TRBD1 (5 bases). There are 14 residues in the CDR3. Germline V CDR1 and CDR2: MNHNS, SASEGT. V was cut by 1 base and J by 7 bases, with 11 bases left in between. DNA for the CDR3: TGTGCCAGCAGTGAAGGGATGGGGGAACAGCCCCAGCATTTT. Its protein is CASSEGMGEQPQHF.

The gene calls are TRBV6-5 and TRBJ2-7, with D maybe TRBD1 (6 bases). Between the trimmed V and J ends, which lost 8 bases and 9 bases, there was a span of 20 bases. Germline loops: CDR1 MNHEY, CDR2 SVGAGI. This CDR3 spans 13 amino acids. The CDR3 DNA follows: TGTGCCAGCCAGGGGCTAGGCGGATCGGGGCAGTACTTC. This encodes CASQGLGGSGQYF.

The rearrangement links TRBV18 to TRBJ1-1; 7 nucleotides match TRBD1. The V segment lost 3 bases and the J segment 6 bases; nucleotides outside the gene matches: 4. CDR1 and CDR2 (germline): KGHSH, LQKENI. The CDR3 contains 13 residues. CDR3 protein: CASSPTGISEAFF. As DNA, the CDR3 is TGTGCCAGCTCACCGACAGGGATCTCTGAAGCTTTCTTT.

The chain joins TRBV10-3 to TRBJ1-2; D unclear. Germline V CDR1 and CDR2: ENHRY, SYGVKD. This CDR3 has 13 residues. V lost 0 bases and J 8 bases, leaving 10 bases between the germline ends. The CDR3 loop reads CAISESIGSGYTF. DNA for the CDR3: TGTGCCATCAGTGAGTCTATAGGGTCCGGCTACACCTTC.

This sequence joins TRBV6-1 and TRBJ2-3, with 8 bases that match TRBD2. Germline-derived CDR1 and CDR2 are MNHNS and SASEGT. The CDR3 is 13 amino acids. Trimming removed 5 bases from V and 6 bases from J; junction bases left unmatched: 4. The CDR3 sequence is CASSSASGDTQYF. In DNA, the CDR3 is TGTGCCAGCAGTTCGGCTAGCGGGGATACGCAGTATTTT.

The rearrangement joins TRBV10-3 to TRBJ2-7, with D possibly being TRBD1 or TRBD2 (5 bases each). Per the germline V gene, CDR1 is ENHRY and CDR2 is SYGVKD. The CDR3 sequence is 15 residues long. Trimming removed 4 bases at V and 6 bases at J, with 19 bases between. CDR3 in amino acids: CAISGLGQAASEQYF. In nucleotides, the CDR3 is TGTGCCATCAGTGGTCTAGGACAAGCGGCTTCCGAGCAGTACTTC.

J is TRBJ1-1 and V is TRBV2; TRBD1 matches 8 bases. Germline V gene sequence: CDR1 SNHLY, CDR2 FYNNEI. The CDR3 covers 15 residues. The V gene end was trimmed by 5 bases and the J gene end by 1 base; junction bases not matched to a gene: 6. CDR3 DNA sequence: TGTGCCAGCAGTACAACCGGGACAGGGAACACTGAAGCTTTCTTT. This codes for CASSTTGTGNTEAFF.

The J gene is TRBJ2-5, the V gene TRBV4-3; D ambiguous. Germline CDR1 reads LGHNA; CDR2 reads YSLEER. Trimming stripped 1 base from V and 0 bases from J, with 12 bases between. This CDR3 spans 16 amino acids. CDR3 bases: TGCGCCAGCAGCCAAGGCCCCCACGCAGACCAAGAGACCCAGTACTTC. This codes for CASSQGPHADQETQYF.

This sequence joins TRBV6-1 and TRBJ2-7; the D gene is possibly TRBD2 (5 bases). Germline CDR1 reads MNHNS; CDR2 reads SASEGT. The CDR3 extends over 13 amino acids. V was clipped by 6 bases and J by 3 bases, with 12 bases between them. The CDR3: CASRVTLGYEQYF. The CDR3, as DNA: TGTGCCAGCAGGGTGACACTAGGCTACGAGCAGTACTTC.

V and J are TRBV30 and TRBJ1-5; weak D call: TRBD1 (5 bases). V was shortened by 2 bases and J by 3 bases, with 8 bases between the two germline ends. CDR3 length: 13 residues. Germline V lookup: CDR1 GTSNPN, CDR2 SVGIG (reference sequence). CDR3 region: CAWSLQANQPQHF. CDR3 coding DNA: TGTGCCTGGAGTCTACAGGCCAATCAGCCCCAGCATTTT.

For the CDR3, the DNA is TGCGCCAGCAGCCGGGCGGCGGTTTTGATGTACGAGCAGTACTTC. Its protein product is CASSRAAVLMYEQYF. The rearrangement joins TRBV5-1 to TRBJ2-7; D gene unclear. The CDR3 is 15 amino acids. V was trimmed by 4 bases and J by 4 bases, leaving 18 bases between them. Germline CDR1 SGHRS, CDR2 YFSETQ.

The V gene is TRBV5-1, the J gene TRBJ2-7, with 9 bases matching TRBD2. The CDR3 length is 15 residues. Per the germline V gene, CDR1 is SGHRS and CDR2 is YFSETQ. The trim removed 1 base at V and 7 bases at J, leaving 9 bases unmatched. CDR3: CASSLTSGLMGEQYF. The CDR3 DNA is TGCGCCAGCAGCTTGACTAGCGGGTTGATGGGGGAGCAGTACTTC.

The V call is TRBV18, the J call TRBJ2-2; 9 bases line up with TRBD2. This CDR3 region has 16 residues. V lost 3 bases, J lost 3 bases, and 5 bases stayed unmatched. CDR1 KGHSH and CDR2 LQKENI come from the germline V gene. In DNA form, the CDR3 reads TGTGCCAGCTCACCCGTAGCGGGGGTCCACACCGGGGAGCTGTTTTTT. Its protein product is CASSPVAGVHTGELFF.